Shown below are 5 T cell receptor beta chains from a single sample sequenced in a study of control samples from healthy donors and cancer patients. Measured with immunoSEQ multiplex PCR; TCRdb has only the in-frame clones, and not every one. The sample holds some 130,000 clones, around nine tenths seen once. The specimen sequenced was blood. These receptors all come from a man aged 25-45 years in good health.

The rearrangement joins TRBV18 to TRBJ2-1; 8 bases line up with TRBD2. This CDR3 region has 15 residues. Germline loops: CDR1 KGHSH, CDR2 LQKENI. The J segment lost 7 bases and the V segment lost 3 bases, leaving 8 bases of the junction unmatched. CDR3 nucleotide sequence: TGTGCCAGCTCACCCTTAAGCGGGAGTCTGAATGAGCAGTTCTTC. It codes for CASSPLSGSLNEQFF.

Note on this clone: Other DNA sequences within the sample encode an identical CDR3. The rearrangement links TRBV30 to TRBJ2-2; 8 bases align to TRBD1. Germline V CDR1 and CDR2: GTSNPN, SVGIG (reference sequence). Trimming at V came to 5 bases and at J to 4 bases, leaving 3 bases not matched to a gene. The CDR3 length is 13 residues. This chain's CDR3 is CAWGQGGTGELFF. Written as DNA, the CDR3 is TGTGCCTGGGGACAGGGAGGCACCGGGGAGCTGTTTTTT.

V and J are TRBV10-3 and TRBJ2-5, with 9 nucleotides matching TRBD2. This CDR3 comprises 15 residues. The V gene's germline CDR1 is ENHRY and CDR2 SYGVKD. V lost 2 bases, J lost 5 bases, and 6 bases stayed unmatched. The CDR3, as DNA: TGTGCCATCAGTGAGGGTAGCGGGAGTGTTGAGACCCAGTACTTC. This codes for CAISEGSGSVETQYF.

The chain carries TRBV6-6 and TRBJ2-7; TRBD2 is a possible D gene (6 bases). Germline-derived CDR1 and CDR2 are MNHNY and SVGAGI (reference sequence). V was trimmed by 8 bases and J by 6 bases, leaving 20 bases between them. The CDR3 spans 14 residues. CDR3 loop: CASLRAAGIGEQYF. The CDR3, as DNA: TGTGCCAGCCTTCGGGCAGCGGGTATCGGCGAGCAGTACTTC.

The V and J genes are TRBV28 and TRBJ2-1; 12 nucleotides agree with TRBD2. The V segment lost 1 base and the J segment 5 bases; nucleotides outside the gene matches: 3. The germline gives CDR1 MDHEN, CDR2 SYDVKM. This CDR3 has 16 amino acids. CDR3 region: CASSLFGLAGNNEQFF. CDR3 DNA: TGTGCCAGCAGTTTATTTGGACTAGCGGGAAACAATGAGCAGTTCTTC.